These T cell receptor beta chains were read from a single sample in a study of cytomegalovirus exposure and HLA in healthy donors. Assay: immunoSEQ multiplex PCR; the TCRdb copy retains only in-frame clones and omits some. In total, the table holds tens of thousands of clones. Sequencing input: PBMCs. The source of these receptors is a woman in her fifties or sixties in good health and CMV-seropositive. CDR3s include the opening cysteine and the closing phenylalanine or tryptophan. D genes are given only for firm matches.

v_gene: TRBV7-9
j_gene: TRBJ1-4
d_gene: .
CDR3aa: CASSLGVWEKLFF

v_gene: TRBV27
j_gene: TRBJ1-1
d_gene: TRBD1
CDR3aa: CASSLQGANTEAFF

v_gene: TRBV9
j_gene: TRBJ1-2
d_gene: .
CDR3aa: CASNPNQGGTYTF

v_gene: TRBV6-5
j_gene: TRBJ1-3
d_gene: .
CDR3aa: CASSATGSGNTIYF

v_gene: TRBV5-1
j_gene: TRBJ1-2
d_gene: TRBD1
CDR3aa: CASSLEQGGNYGYTF

v_gene: TRBV6-5
j_gene: TRBJ2-1
d_gene: .
CDR3aa: CASSRTASDNEQFF

v_gene: TRBV6-5
j_gene: TRBJ1-4
d_gene: .
CDR3aa: CASRGTRGEKLFF

v_gene: TRBV18
j_gene: TRBJ1-1
d_gene: TRBD1
CDR3aa: CASSPPRGTGKTEAFF

v_gene: TRBV5-1
j_gene: TRBJ2-3
d_gene: TRBD1
CDR3aa: CASSSGQESTDTQYF

v_gene: TRBV4-1
j_gene: TRBJ1-1
d_gene: .
CDR3aa: CASEAGYGTEAFF

v_gene: TRBV6-1
j_gene: TRBJ1-1
d_gene: TRBD1
CDR3aa: CASSAPGTGHPEAFF

v_gene: TRBV28
j_gene: TRBJ1-4
d_gene: .
CDR3aa: CAVQGRGASNEKLFF

v_gene: TRBV5-1
j_gene: TRBJ1-1
d_gene: .
CDR3aa: CASSSDSSDTEAFF

v_gene: TRBV4-1
j_gene: TRBJ1-4
d_gene: .
CDR3aa: CASSQVGSPNEKLFF

v_gene: TRBV6-5
j_gene: TRBJ1-1
d_gene: .
CDR3aa: CASRETGLETEAFF

v_gene: TRBV12-5
j_gene: TRBJ2-3
d_gene: TRBD2
CDR3aa: CASGASGGPDTQYF